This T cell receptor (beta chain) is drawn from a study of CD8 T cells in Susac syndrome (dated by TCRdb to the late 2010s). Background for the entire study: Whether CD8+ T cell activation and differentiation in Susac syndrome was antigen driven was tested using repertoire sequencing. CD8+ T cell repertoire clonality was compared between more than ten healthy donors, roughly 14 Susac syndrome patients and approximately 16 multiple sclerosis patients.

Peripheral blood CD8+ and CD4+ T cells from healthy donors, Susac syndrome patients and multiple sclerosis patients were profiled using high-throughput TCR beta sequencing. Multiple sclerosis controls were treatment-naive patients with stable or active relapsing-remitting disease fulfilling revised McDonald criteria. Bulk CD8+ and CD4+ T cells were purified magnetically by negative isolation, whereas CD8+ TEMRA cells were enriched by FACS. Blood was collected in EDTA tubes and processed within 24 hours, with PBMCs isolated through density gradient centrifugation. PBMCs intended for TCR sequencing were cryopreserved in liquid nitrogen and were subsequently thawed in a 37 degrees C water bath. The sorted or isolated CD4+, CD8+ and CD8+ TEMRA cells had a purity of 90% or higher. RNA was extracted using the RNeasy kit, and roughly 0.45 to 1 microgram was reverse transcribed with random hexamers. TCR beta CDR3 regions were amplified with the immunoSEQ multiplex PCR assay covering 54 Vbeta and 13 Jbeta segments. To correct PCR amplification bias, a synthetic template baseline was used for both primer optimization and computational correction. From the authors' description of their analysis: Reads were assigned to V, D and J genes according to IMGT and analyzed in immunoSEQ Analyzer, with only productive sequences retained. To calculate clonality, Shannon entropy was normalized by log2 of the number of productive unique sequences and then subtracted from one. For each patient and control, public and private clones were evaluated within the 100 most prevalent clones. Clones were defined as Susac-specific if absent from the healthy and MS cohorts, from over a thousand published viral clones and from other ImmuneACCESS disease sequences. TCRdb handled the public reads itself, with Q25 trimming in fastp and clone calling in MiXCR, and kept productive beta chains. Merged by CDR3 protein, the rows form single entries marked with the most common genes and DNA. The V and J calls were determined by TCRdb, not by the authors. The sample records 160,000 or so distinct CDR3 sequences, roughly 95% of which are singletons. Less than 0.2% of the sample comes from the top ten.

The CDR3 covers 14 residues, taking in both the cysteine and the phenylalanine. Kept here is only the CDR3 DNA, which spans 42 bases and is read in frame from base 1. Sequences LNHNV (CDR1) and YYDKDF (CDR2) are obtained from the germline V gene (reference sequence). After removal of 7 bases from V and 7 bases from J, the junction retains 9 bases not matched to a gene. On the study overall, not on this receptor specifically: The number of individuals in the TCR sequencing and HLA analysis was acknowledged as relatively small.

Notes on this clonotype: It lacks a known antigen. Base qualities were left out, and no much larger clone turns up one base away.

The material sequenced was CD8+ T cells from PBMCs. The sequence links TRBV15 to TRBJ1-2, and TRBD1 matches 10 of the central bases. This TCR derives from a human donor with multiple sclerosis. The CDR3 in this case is CATNPGTGDAGYTF. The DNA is TGTGCCACCAACCCCGGGACAGGGGATGCTGGCTACACCTTC. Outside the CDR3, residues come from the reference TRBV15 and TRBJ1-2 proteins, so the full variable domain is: DAMVIQNPRYQVTQFGKPVTLSCSQTLNHNVMYWYQQKSSQAPKLLFHYYDKDFNNEADTPDNFQSRRPNTSFCFLDIRSPGLGDTAMYLCATNPGTGDAGYTFGSGTRLTVV.